This is a list of T cell receptor beta chains from one sample in a study of Graves' ophthalmopathy and Graves' hyperthyroidism. MiXCR, run by TCRdb on the multiplex PCR reads, gives a single entry per CDR3 protein. The sample records about 480,000 distinct CDR3 sequences, about 15% being singletons. The material sequenced was blood. These receptors all stem from a woman aged 25 to 45 with Graves' ophthalmopathy. Each CDR3 is given with its conserved first and last residue.

CASSTGAVYGYTF,TRBV12-3/TRBV12-4,TRBJ1-2
CSVRPQGLDGYTF,TRBV29-1,TRBJ1-2
CSVPHTGELFF,TRBV29-1,TRBJ2-2
CASGGVGARYYGYTF,TRBV2,TRBJ1-2
CSVVTGDKDGYTF,TRBV29-1,TRBJ1-2
CAWSYREETQYF,TRBV30,TRBJ2-5
CSADNRQGPLSGNTIYF,TRBV20-1,TRBJ1-3
CAWSVYSAGELFF,TRBV30,TRBJ2-2
CASSPLPPTGDEQYF,TRBV28,TRBJ2-7
CASSSRLADQETQYF,TRBV7-6,TRBJ2-5
CASSLSSGRPSSYEQYF,TRBV5-1,TRBJ2-7
CASSLSTSHGYTF,TRBV27,TRBJ1-2
CASTLTGTEETQYF,TRBV12-3/TRBV12-4,TRBJ2-5
CASSYSTSTDQAQYF,TRBV6-5,TRBJ2-5
CASRRGNPNTEAFF,TRBV6-1,TRBJ1-1
CASTLTAEAFF,TRBV12-3/TRBV12-4,TRBJ1-1
CASRPVGATMNTEAFF,TRBV5-1,TRBJ1-1
CASSGTSGSSYEQYF,TRBV6-1,TRBJ2-7
CASSLATGGYGYTF,TRBV7-2,TRBJ1-2
CASSLGPGLAGTGELFF,TRBV7-8,TRBJ2-2
CASSLIPQVTEAFF,TRBV7-3,TRBJ1-1
CSAAPGAREQYF,TRBV20-1,TRBJ2-7
CASSTGTGGVYEQYF,TRBV5-5,TRBJ2-7
CASSLGLVVSGQETQYF,TRBV11-3,TRBJ2-5
CASSNPGTNQPQHF,TRBV28,TRBJ1-5
CSATWPGQGNQPQHF,TRBV20-1,TRBJ1-5
CASRRDSEAFF,TRBV6-1,TRBJ1-1
CASSPPWTSNGYTF,TRBV18,TRBJ1-2
CASHWVQVANYGYTF,TRBV6-5,TRBJ1-2
CASSPKGTTAYEQYF,TRBV11-1,TRBJ2-7
CSGQGQYGYTF,TRBV20-1,TRBJ1-2
CASSFAGVGVGTEAFF,TRBV18,TRBJ1-1
CASSGTGSGQPQHF,TRBV19,TRBJ1-5
CASSRAIGGFYEQYF,TRBV11-2,TRBJ2-7
CATSTPNTGELFF,TRBV24-1,TRBJ2-2
CASSQVPTPMNTEAFF,TRBV4-1,TRBJ1-1
CASSALGGAGNTIYF,TRBV7-2,TRBJ1-3
CSVGEETQYF,TRBV29-1,TRBJ2-5
CASSSGLTQNIQYF,TRBV11-2,TRBJ2-4
CASSLTSTGATGELFF,TRBV7-3,TRBJ2-2
CASSLAVMMGNQPQHF,TRBV7-8,TRBJ1-5
CASSYTITSGANVLTF,TRBV6-5,TRBJ2-6
CGSSLQGNQPQHF,TRBV5-5,TRBJ1-5
CSVGGTGNQPQHF,TRBV29-1,TRBJ1-5
CATGQSYLYGYTF,TRBV28,TRBJ1-2
CASSHTSGGPAAQYF,TRBV12-3/TRBV12-4,TRBJ2-5
CASSYGEGIASNQPQHF,TRBV6-2/TRBV6-3,TRBJ1-5
CASTPRQVEETQYF,TRBV6-1,TRBJ2-5
CASSLAGGNNYEQYF,TRBV28,TRBJ2-7
CASSPRAGSGQPQHF,TRBV7-6,TRBJ1-5
CASSKDREVPKYF,TRBV12-3/TRBV12-4,TRBJ2-4
CASSSPPGQGYEQYF,TRBV28,TRBJ2-7
CASTGPGEGDTDTQYF,TRBV28,TRBJ2-3